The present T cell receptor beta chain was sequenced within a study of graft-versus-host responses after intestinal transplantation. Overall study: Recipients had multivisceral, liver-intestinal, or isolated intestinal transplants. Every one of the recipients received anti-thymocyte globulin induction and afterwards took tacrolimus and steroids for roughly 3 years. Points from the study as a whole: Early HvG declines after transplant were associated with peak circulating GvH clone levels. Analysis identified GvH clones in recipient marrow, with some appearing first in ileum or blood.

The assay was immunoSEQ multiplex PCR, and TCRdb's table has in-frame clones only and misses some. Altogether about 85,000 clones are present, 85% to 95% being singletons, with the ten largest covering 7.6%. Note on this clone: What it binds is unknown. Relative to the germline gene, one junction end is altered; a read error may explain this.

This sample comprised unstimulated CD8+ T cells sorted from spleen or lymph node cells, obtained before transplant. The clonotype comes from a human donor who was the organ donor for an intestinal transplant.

DNA of the CDR3: TGTGCCAGCAGCCTGCTCTTTCTAGGTATCTACGAGCAGTACTTC. Its protein product is CASSLLFLGIYEQYF. The chain couples TRBV4-1 to TRBJ2-7; D remains ambiguous. Germline V lookup: CDR1 MGHRA, CDR2 YSYEKL. There are 15 residues in the CDR3.